Listed below are T cell receptor beta chains from one sample, sequenced in a study of early T cells in non-severe SARS-CoV-2 infection. One entry per CDR3 protein results from TCRdb running MiXCR on the 5' RACE reads. The sample contains around 37,000 distinct CDR3 sequences, around 9% of which appear only once. The sample consisted of whole blood. The origin of the receptors is an adult who was a healthcare worker with PCR-confirmed SARS-CoV-2 infection or an uninfected control (not recorded which). Each CDR3 is given without its conserved first and last residue. Each record gives: D gene, clone size, J gene, V gene, CDR3 length, CDR3 protein. A D gene is named only where the DNA matches it firmly. Size values are once, few and many counts, or a class for expanded clones, and some rows have none.

.	few	TRBJ1-5	TRBV6-1	12	ASSDGHSNQPQH
.	few	TRBJ2-6	TRBV27	14	ASSPQLGAGANVLT
.	many	TRBJ2-1	TRBV5-6	13	ASSLVGHTYNEQF
.	many	TRBJ2-5	TRBV5-6	16	ASSFVAQLGGVGETQY
.	many	TRBJ1-5	TRBV7-2	13	ASSLQGNTNQPQH
.	many	TRBJ1-4	TRBV20-1	11	SGSEGLNEKLF
TRBD1	many	TRBJ2-5	TRBV29-1	11	SVVRTGKETQY
.	many	TRBJ1-5	TRBV4-3	13	ASSQDTGSNQPQH
.	many	TRBJ2-7	TRBV20-1	12	SASGPINSYEQY
TRBD1	many	TRBJ2-5	TRBV19	13	ASSPRTGGLKTQY
.	.	TRBJ2-7	TRBV29-1	13	SVEDPGGSSYEQY
.	many	TRBJ1-4	TRBV12-3/TRBV12-4	11	ASSLGRGEKLF
.	many	TRBJ1-5	TRBV12-3/TRBV12-4	12	ASNEVVSNQPQH
TRBD1	many	TRBJ2-5	TRBV3-1	12	ASSPRDREETQY
.	few	TRBJ2-1	TRBV18	8	ASSLNEQF
.	.	TRBJ2-7	TRBV20-1	11	SAVRDSAYEQY
TRBD1	many	TRBJ1-2	TRBV5-5	11	ASSLGQAGGYT
TRBD1	many	TRBJ2-7	TRBV4-3	14	ASSQDGTGSSYEQY
.	.	TRBJ2-7	TRBV11-1	12	ASSADPKGYEQY
TRBD1	.	TRBJ2-2	TRBV7-2	15	ASSLSPGQANTGELF
.	.	TRBJ2-5	TRBV4-3	13	ASGPVARQGETQY
.	few	TRBJ2-3	TRBV18	9	ASSWKDTQY
.	many	TRBJ2-5	TRBV20-1	12	SALRRQGGETQY
TRBD2	many	TRBJ2-3	TRBV2	13	ASSEVAGRTDTQY
.	many	TRBJ2-1	TRBV6-5	17	ASSYSRVGSAGSNREQF
TRBD1	many	TRBJ2-1	TRBV6-5	13	ASSWRDRGYNEQF
.	few	TRBJ2-3	TRBV5-1	13	ASSFEARGTDTQY
.	many	TRBJ2-1	TRBV9	10	ASRGGGNEQF
TRBD2	few	TRBJ2-5	TRBV5-1	14	ASRMPGLAGRETQY
TRBD1	few	TRBJ2-2	TRBV6-2/TRBV6-3	14	ASSLRDSYNTGELF
.	many	TRBJ1-2	TRBV2	10	ASSETDYGYT
TRBD1	many	TRBJ2-7	TRBV12-3/TRBV12-4	13	ASSLQPGGPYEQY
.	many	TRBJ2-3	TRBV21-1	13	ASIPGKASTDTQY
.	many	TRBJ2-7	TRBV7-2	12	ASSPDRSSYEQY
TRBD2	.	TRBJ2-2	TRBV10-1	15	ASRGGSGGSNTGELF
TRBD1	many	TRBJ2-1	TRBV29-1	16	SVGHQLMWDSPSHEQF
TRBD1	.	TRBJ1-4	TRBV5-1	13	ASSLQRDSNEKLF
.	.	TRBJ2-5	TRBV3-1	10	VSSQDPETQY
.	many	TRBJ2-7	TRBV12-3/TRBV12-4	10	ASSPIPGEQY
TRBD1	.	TRBJ1-2	TRBV6-5	11	ASRLRGLSGYT
.	.	TRBJ1-1	TRBV7-9	12	ASSLDYRNTEAF
.	many	TRBJ1-4	TRBV27	13	ASSRGKSLGQKLF
TRBD1	many	TRBJ2-1	TRBV19	14	ASSIIRDRGHNEQF
.	many	TRBJ1-6	TRBV7-9	12	ASRPRDPTSPLH
.	few	TRBJ2-3	TRBV6-2/TRBV6-3	14	ASSKPRTTSTDTQY
.	many	TRBJ2-7	TRBV6-1	12	ASSEWQGIDEQY
.	few	TRBJ1-1	TRBV5-1	13	ASSSWGQLNTEAF
TRBD2	many	TRBJ2-3	TRBV30	14	AWSLSSGRGTDTQY
.	few	TRBJ1-1	TRBV2	12	ASRARAGNTEAF
.	.	TRBJ1-2	TRBV14	11	ASSPPGPYGYT
.	many	TRBJ2-1	TRBV11-3	13	ASSLGGQGRDEQF
TRBD1	.	TRBJ2-5	TRBV18	11	ASSRGTEETQY
.	.	TRBJ2-5	TRBV29-1	10	SARGDRETQY